One sample yielded the 32 T cell receptor beta chains listed below, sequenced in a study of OX40 agonist ivuxolimab in advanced cancers. Clones were sequenced by immunoSEQ multiplex PCR, and TCRdb holds only the in-frame ones, with some missing. There are about 110,000 clones in the sample; more than 70% occur only once, and 0.27% lies in the top ten. Sample: CD4+ or CD8+ T cells sorted from blood, taken in a trial of the OX40 agonist ivuxolimab. The receptors here all came from an adult with an advanced solid tumor such as melanoma, head and neck, liver or kidney cancer.

The rearrangement links TRBV18 to TRBJ2-3, with TRBD1 matching 8 bases. CDR3 length: 16 amino acids. CDR1 is KGHSH, CDR2 LQKENI, per germline. Trimming at V came to 4 bases and at J to 1 base, leaving 7 bases not matched to a gene. CDR3 nucleotide sequence: TGTGCCAGCTCACGATCGACAGGGGTAGGCACAGATACGCAGTATTTT. Translated, it gives CASSRSTGVGTDTQYF.

This chain joins TRBV5-1 and TRBJ2-5, with D tentatively TRBD2 (5 bases). Germline V gene data show CDR1 as SGHRS and CDR2 as YFSETQ. CDR3 length: 14 residues. V lost 0 bases and J lost 3, with 9 bases in between. CDR3 amino acids: CASSLGRGEETQYF. The CDR3 DNA sequence: TGCGCCAGCAGCTTGGGTCGGGGTGAAGAGACCCAGTACTTC.

J is TRBJ1-1 and V is TRBV18; 8 nucleotides match TRBD1. Germline CDR1 KGHSH, CDR2 LQKENI. CDR3 size: 15 residues. The J segment lost 1 base and the V segment lost 3 bases, leaving 4 bases of the junction unmatched. This CDR3 reads CASSPPTGENTEAFF. CDR3 sequence (DNA): TGTGCCAGCTCACCCCCGACAGGGGAGAACACTGAAGCTTTCTTT.

The chain recombines TRBV19 with TRBJ1-1; D not certain. The CDR3 consists of 16 residues. The germline CDR1 and CDR2 sequences are LNHDA and SQIVND (reference sequence). The ends were cut back, 5 bases at V and 0 bases at J, with 16 bases in the middle. The CDR3 nucleotides are TGTGCCAGTAGTCCCGAGTCCCTAATACTGAACACTGAAGCTTTCTTT. It encodes CASSPESLILNTEAFF.

This clone was picked up one time. The chain joins TRBV19 to TRBJ2-2; the match to TRBD2 covers 14 bases. J lost 4 bases, V lost 7 bases, and 8 bases had no gene match. Germline V CDR1 and CDR2: LNHDA, SQIVND (reference sequence). CDR3 length equals 17 residues. The CDR3 nucleotides read TGTGCCAGTACCTCGACTAGCGGGAGGGCCGGCACCGGGGAGCTGTTTTTT. Its protein is CASTSTSGRAGTGELFF.

This rearrangement joins TRBV2 to TRBJ2-3; 9 bases are a match to TRBD1. Per the germline V gene, CDR1 is SNHLY and CDR2 is FYNNEI. The CDR3 totals 15 residues. V dropped 6 bases and J dropped 6; count of bases not matched to a gene: 10. In DNA form, the CDR3 reads TGTGCCAGCAGACAAACGGGACAGGGAAGCGATACGCAGTATTTT. Amino acid sequence: CASRQTGQGSDTQYF.

The chain combines TRBV28 with TRBJ1-2; 11 bases fit TRBD1. The CDR3 covers 15 residues. The germline CDR1 and CDR2 sequences are MDHEN and SYDVKM. The V segment lost 6 bases and the J segment 5 bases; nucleotides outside the gene matches: 8. The CDR3 here is CASRSTGTGGYGYTF. The DNA for the CDR3 is TGTGCCAGCAGGTCAACCGGGACAGGGGGATATGGCTACACCTTC.

The rearrangement joins TRBV6-5 to TRBJ1-2; no clear D gene. CDR1 is MNHEY, CDR2 SVGAGI, per germline. The CDR3 runs 16 residues. Trimming removed 4 bases at V and 5 bases at J, with 20 bases between. This CDR3 is CASSSLPGRNQYGYTF. The CDR3 nucleotides read TGTGCCAGCAGTTCCCTCCCGGGCCGTAACCAATATGGCTACACCTTC.

The gene calls are TRBV18 and TRBJ2-5; perhaps D is TRBD1 or TRBD2 (6 bases each). V lost 4 bases and J 5 bases, leaving 29 bases between the germline ends. Germline V gene data show CDR1 as KGHSH and CDR2 as LQKENI. The CDR3 has 19 amino acids. The CDR3 is CASSLRPTSRSTGRETQYF. The CDR3 DNA reads as TGTGCCAGCTCACTGAGGCCCACCTCACGAAGTACAGGGAGGGAGACCCAGTACTTC.

This chain joins TRBV25-1 and TRBJ1-2; unclear D gene. The CDR3 runs 11 residues. Trimming took 6 bases from V and 4 from J, leaving 6 bases between them. Germline CDR1 reads MGHDK; CDR2 reads SYGVNS. CDR3 nucleotide sequence: TGTGCCAGCAGAGACTTCTATGGCTACACCTTC. This encodes CASRDFYGYTF.

The CDR3 DNA sequence: TGTGCCAGCAGCCGCTCGGGGCAGAACACTGAAGCTTTCTTT. Protein: CASSRSGQNTEAFF. V and J are TRBV11-2 and TRBJ1-1, with a possible D match to TRBD1 (5 bases). V lost 5 bases to trimming and J lost 1 base, with 11 bases between them. The germline gives CDR1 SGHAT, CDR2 FQNNGV. This CDR3 has 14 amino acids.

This clone was observed once. The chain recombines TRBV11-1 with TRBJ2-6, with 7 bases lining up with TRBD1. CDR1 and CDR2 (germline): SGHAT, FQDESV (reference sequence). J lost 0 bases, V lost 5 bases, and 4 bases had no gene match. The CDR3 runs 16 residues. Written as DNA, the CDR3 is TGTGCCAGCAGCCGGGGACAGAGCTCTGGGGCCAACGTCCTGACTTTC. It is translated as CASSRGQSSGANVLTF.

The chain has TRBV7-8 and TRBJ1-5; D possibly corresponds to TRBD1 (5 bases). CDR3 length equals 18 residues. Germline values: CDR1 SGHVS, CDR2 FQNEAQ. Trimming cost V 2 bases and J 0 bases, with 17 bases left between them. In DNA form, the CDR3 reads TGTGCCAGCAGCTTAATCGCGCAGGGAGAATATAGCAATCAGCCCCAGCATTTT. Protein product: CASSLIAQGEYSNQPQHF.

The chain combines TRBV19 with TRBJ1-1; D is possibly TRBD1 (6 bases). V was clipped by 10 bases and J by 4 bases, with 19 bases between them. CDR3 size: 14 residues. Germline loops: CDR1 LNHDA, CDR2 SQIVND (reference sequence). This chain's CDR3 is CATVLQGRSTEAFF. In nucleotides, the CDR3 is TGTGCCACAGTACTACAGGGCCGTAGCACTGAAGCTTTCTTT.

This chain links TRBV7-2 with TRBJ1-3, with D possibly TRBD1 on 6 matching bases. The CDR3 contains 15 residues. Germline V CDR1 and CDR2: SGHTA, FQGNSA. The V gene lost 0 bases and the J gene lost 1 base, with 7 bases spanning the gap. CDR3 sequence (DNA): TGTGCCAGCAGCTTAGCAGGGGGGTCTGGAAACACCATATATTTT. Residues: CASSLAGGSGNTIYF.

The rearrangement uses TRBV15 and TRBJ2-3; the D gene is possibly TRBD2 (6 bases). This CDR3 comprises 15 residues. Trimming cost V 4 bases and J 1 base, with 12 bases left between them. Germline V gives CDR1 LNHNV, CDR2 YYDKDF (reference sequence). Here the CDR3 DNA reads TGTGCCACCAGCACCGACATAGCGGGCACAGATACGCAGTATTTT. It codes for CATSTDIAGTDTQYF.

The chain employs TRBV18 and TRBJ2-1; possibly TRBD2 for D (5 bases). The V gene's germline CDR1 is KGHSH and CDR2 LQKENI. Trimming stripped 6 bases from V and 0 bases from J, with 12 bases between. This CDR3 is 15 amino acids long. CDR3 amino acids: CASSISVSSYNEQFF. The DNA of the CDR3 is TGTGCCAGCTCTATTAGCGTGAGCTCCTACAATGAGCAGTTCTTC.

This clone was picked up one time. The DNA for the CDR3 is TGTGCCAGCAGCGCCCAACCGGGACTTACGTACAATGAGCAGTTCTTC. The encoded protein is CASSAQPGLTYNEQFF. This chain connects TRBV9 to TRBJ2-1, with D perhaps matching TRBD2 (6 bases). V was cut by 3 bases and J by 4 bases, with 17 bases left in between. The CDR3 consists of 16 residues. CDR1 is SGDLS, CDR2 YYNGEE, per germline.

In this sample, this clone turned up once. The J gene is TRBJ1-2, the V gene TRBV28; D ambiguous. The CDR3 contains 13 residues. CDR1 is MDHEN and CDR2 is SYDVKM in the germline V gene. V was pared by 6 bases and J by 5 bases, with 13 bases between. In nucleotides, the CDR3 is TGTGCCAGCAGCCCTGGACCCGGGTATGGCTACACCTTC. Translation gives CASSPGPGYGYTF.

The chain carries TRBV5-4 and TRBJ2-7; 9 bases agree with TRBD1. The germline CDR1 and CDR2 sequences are SGHNT and YYREEE (reference sequence). This CDR3 spans 15 amino acids. V was clipped by 4 bases and J by 0 bases; unmatched bases: 5. Here the CDR3 reads CASSRRTGDSYEQYF. CDR3 coding DNA: TGTGCCAGCAGCCGTCGGACAGGGGACTCCTACGAGCAGTACTTC.

This clone was seen a handful of times. The gene calls are TRBV4-3 and TRBJ1-1; D gene uncertain. Germline CDR1 LGHNA, CDR2 YSLEER. V was trimmed by 1 base and J by 4 bases, leaving 7 bases between them. This CDR3 spans 13 amino acids. In DNA form, the CDR3 reads TGCGCCAGCAGCCAAGCTCGGTCCACTGAAGCTTTCTTT. Protein product: CASSQARSTEAFF.

In DNA, the CDR3 is TGTGCCAGCAGTCTTGACAGTGGGGCCTACGAGCAGTACTTC. Amino acids: CASSLDSGAYEQYF. This chain connects TRBV6-5 to TRBJ2-7; tentatively, D is TRBD1 (5 bases). The CDR3 sequence is 14 residues long. V shed 5 bases and J shed 2 bases, with 13 bases lying between them. CDR1 and CDR2 from the germline V gene are MNHEY and SVGAGI.

The sample holds a few counts of this clone. The CDR3 protein is CASSWGAGENTEAFF. In nucleotides, the CDR3 is TGCGCCAGCAGCTGGGGGGCAGGGGAAAACACTGAAGCTTTCTTT. V gene TRBV5-1 combines with J gene TRBJ1-1; perhaps TRBD1 as D (6 bases). CDR3 length: 15 residues. CDR1 SGHRS and CDR2 YFSETQ come from the germline V gene. V was clipped by 3 bases and J by 2 bases, with 14 bases between them. Supplemented by reference TRBV5-1 and TRBJ1-1, the full variable domain reads KAGVTQTPRYLIKTRGQQVTLSCSPISGHRSVSWYQQTPGQGLQFLFEYFSETQRNKGNFPGRFSGRQFSNSRSEMNVSTLELGDSALYLCASSWGAGENTEAFFGQGTRLTVV.

This clone has only one observation. The chain recombines TRBV7-9 with TRBJ1-2; TRBD1 aligns across 7 bases. The junction had 5 bases not matched to a gene; V was cut back by 5 bases and J by 5 bases. CDR3 length equals 13 residues. Germline loops: CDR1 SEHNR, CDR2 FQNEAQ (reference sequence). DNA of the CDR3: TGTGCCAGCAGCCAAGACAGGGCTTATGGCTACACCTTC. Translation: CASSQDRAYGYTF.

The chain is built from TRBV7-2 and TRBJ1-2; the D gene is possibly TRBD1 (5 bases). Germline CDR1 is SGHTA and CDR2 is FQGNSA. The CDR3 consists of 14 residues. The ends were cut back, 5 bases at V and 5 bases at J, with 15 bases in the middle. DNA of the CDR3: TGTGCCAGCAGCCCTGGGACGGGAAGGTATGGCTACACCTTC. Its protein product is CASSPGTGRYGYTF.

This clone was counted a single time. V gene TRBV15 combines with J gene TRBJ2-6, with a weak D call TRBD2 (6 bases). The CDR3 contains 22 residues. The germline V and J ends were trimmed by 1 base and 8 bases, with 33 bases remaining between them. Germline CDR1 reads LNHNV; CDR2 reads YYDKDF (reference sequence). The CDR3 here is CATSRGGDLTNILRMDTNVLTF. The CDR3 bases are TGTGCCACCAGCAGAGGGGGGGATCTTACAAACATCCTCCGAATGGATACCAACGTCCTGACTTTC.

The V call is TRBV4-1, the J call TRBJ1-2; D may be TRBD1 (6 bases). The ends were cut back, 4 bases at V and 5 bases at J, with 11 bases in the middle. Germline values: CDR1 MGHRA, CDR2 YSYEKL. The CDR3 is 13 residues long. The CDR3: CASSLEGGYGYTF. The CDR3 DNA follows: TGCGCCAGCAGCCTTGAAGGGGGGTATGGCTACACCTTC.

V and J are TRBV7-8 and TRBJ1-3, with TRBD1 matching 8 bases. Germline assignment: CDR1 SGHVS and CDR2 FQNEAQ. This CDR3 contains 15 residues. The J segment lost 3 bases and the V segment lost 5 bases, leaving 6 bases of the junction unmatched. For the CDR3, the DNA is TGTGCCAGCAGCGCCCGGACAGGGAGTGGAAACACCATATATTTT. As protein: CASSARTGSGNTIYF.

The DNA for the CDR3 is TGTGCCAGCAGCAGGGGGGGCGAGCAGTACTTC. Translation: CASSRGGEQYF. The J gene is TRBJ2-7, the V gene TRBV11-3; TRBD2 might be the D (7 bases). V was shortened by 5 bases and J by 6 bases, with 8 bases between the two germline ends. Germline CDR1 and CDR2: SGHNT and YENEEA. This CDR3 comprises 11 residues.

The V and J genes are TRBV7-9 and TRBJ1-6, with 10 bases aligning to TRBD1. Germline trimming cut 5 bases from V and 10 bases from J; bases unmatched to any gene: 8. Looked up from germline, CDR1 is SEHNR and CDR2 is FQNEAQ (reference sequence). The CDR3 covers 15 residues. CDR3 nucleotides: TGTGCCAGCAGCACGGGACAGGGGATCGGATCACCCCTCCACTTT. Residues: CASSTGQGIGSPLHF.

This chain joins TRBV7-2 and TRBJ2-1; D remains ambiguous. V dropped 1 base and J dropped 10 bases, with 8 bases sitting between them. This CDR3 has 12 residues. Germline loops: CDR1 SGHTA, CDR2 FQGNSA. Here the CDR3 DNA reads TGTGCCAGCAGCTTAGAGTGGGCAGAGCAGTTCTTC. Encoded protein: CASSLEWAEQFF.

The chain joins TRBV5-5 to TRBJ1-5; D uncertain. The CDR3 loop spans 17 amino acids. In germline, CDR1 is SGHKS, CDR2 YYEKEE (reference sequence). V shed 1 base and J shed 0 bases, with 14 bases lying between them. The CDR3, as DNA: TGTGCCAGCAGCTTGACACTATTTAGAAATAGCAATCAGCCCCAGCATTTT. Translated, it gives CASSLTLFRNSNQPQHF.